Listed below are T cell receptor beta chains from one sample, sequenced in a study of blood T cell repertoires in COVID-19. Only in-frame clones appear in the TCRdb table, and some are missing; sequencing was by immunoSEQ multiplex PCR. The sample records some 93,000 clones, approximately 82% being singletons. Sequenced: peripheral blood. These TCRs come from an older man with acute or convalescent COVID-19. Each CDR3 is given with its conserved first and last residue. D genes are given only for firm matches. Expanded clones are given a class, and other clones once, few, many or no size at all.

clone_size: few
d_call: -
v_call: TRBV18
cdr3_aa: CASSPIQEADEQYF

clone_size: -
d_call: TRBD2
v_call: TRBV10-3
cdr3_aa: CAISGDSGLAKNIQYF

clone_size: -
d_call: -
v_call: TRBV10-3
cdr3_aa: CAISELSGTYGYTF

clone_size: once
d_call: -
v_call: TRBV5-1
cdr3_aa: CASSLETNNYGYTF

clone_size: -
d_call: -
v_call: TRBV7-2
cdr3_aa: CASSLVASNEQFF

clone_size: -
d_call: -
v_call: TRBV4-2
cdr3_aa: CASSQDHRNYGYTF

clone_size: -
d_call: -
v_call: TRBV11-2
cdr3_aa: CASSLVPGVGYGYTF

clone_size: -
d_call: -
v_call: TRBV19
cdr3_aa: CASSKEGGLWAEAFF

clone_size: few
d_call: TRBD2
v_call: TRBV5-6
cdr3_aa: CASSLLAGGRETQYF

clone_size: few
d_call: TRBD1
v_call: TRBV6-5
cdr3_aa: CASSRQGSTGELFF

clone_size: -
d_call: TRBD1
v_call: TRBV28
cdr3_aa: CATPPWTGGGTF